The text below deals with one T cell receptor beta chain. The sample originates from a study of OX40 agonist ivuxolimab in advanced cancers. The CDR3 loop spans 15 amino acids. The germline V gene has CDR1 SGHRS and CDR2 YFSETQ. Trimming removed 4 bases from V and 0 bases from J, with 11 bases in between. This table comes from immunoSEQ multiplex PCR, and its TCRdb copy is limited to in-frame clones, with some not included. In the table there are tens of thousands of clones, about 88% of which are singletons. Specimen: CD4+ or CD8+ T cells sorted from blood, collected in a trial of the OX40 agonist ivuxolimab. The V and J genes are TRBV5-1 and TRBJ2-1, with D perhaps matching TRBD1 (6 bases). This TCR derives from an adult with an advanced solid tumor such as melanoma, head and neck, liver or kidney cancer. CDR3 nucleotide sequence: TGCGCCAGCAGCGGAGGACAGAGCTCCTACAATGAGCAGTTCTTC. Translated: CASSGGQSSYNEQFF.